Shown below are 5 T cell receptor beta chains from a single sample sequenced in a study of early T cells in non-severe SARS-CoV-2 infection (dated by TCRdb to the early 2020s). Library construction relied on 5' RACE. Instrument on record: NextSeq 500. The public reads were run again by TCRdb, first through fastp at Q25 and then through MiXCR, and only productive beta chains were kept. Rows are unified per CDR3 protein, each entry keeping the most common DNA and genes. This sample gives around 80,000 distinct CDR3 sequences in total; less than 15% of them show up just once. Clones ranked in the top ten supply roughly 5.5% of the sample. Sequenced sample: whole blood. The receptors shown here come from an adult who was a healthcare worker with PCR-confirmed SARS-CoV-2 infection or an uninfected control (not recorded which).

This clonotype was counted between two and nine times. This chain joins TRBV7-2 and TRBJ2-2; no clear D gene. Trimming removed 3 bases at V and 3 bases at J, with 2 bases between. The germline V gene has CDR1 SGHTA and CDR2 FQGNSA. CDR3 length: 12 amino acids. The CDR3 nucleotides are TGTGCCAGCAGCTTTCACACCGGGGAGCTGTTTTTT. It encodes CASSFHTGELFF.

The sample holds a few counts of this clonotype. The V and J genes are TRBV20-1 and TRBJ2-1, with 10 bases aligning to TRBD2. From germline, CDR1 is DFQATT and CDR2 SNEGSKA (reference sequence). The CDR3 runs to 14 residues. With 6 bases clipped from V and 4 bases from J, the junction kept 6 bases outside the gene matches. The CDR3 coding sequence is TGCAGTGCACCGCCAGCGGGAGGGTACAATGAGCAGTTCTTC. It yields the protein CSAPPAGGYNEQFF.

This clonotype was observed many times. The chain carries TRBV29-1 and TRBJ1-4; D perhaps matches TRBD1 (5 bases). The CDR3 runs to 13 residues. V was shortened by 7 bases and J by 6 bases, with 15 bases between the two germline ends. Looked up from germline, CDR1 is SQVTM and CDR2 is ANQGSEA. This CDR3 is CSGLTLGDEKLFF. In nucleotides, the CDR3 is TGCAGCGGATTAACGCTGGGGGATGAAAAACTGTTTTTT. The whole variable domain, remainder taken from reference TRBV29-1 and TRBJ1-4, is SAVISQKPSRDICQRGTSLTIQCQVDSQVTMMFWYRQQPGQSLTLIATANQGSEATYESGFVIDKFPISRPNLTFSTLTVSNMSPEDSSIYLCSGLTLGDEKLFFGSGTQLSVL.

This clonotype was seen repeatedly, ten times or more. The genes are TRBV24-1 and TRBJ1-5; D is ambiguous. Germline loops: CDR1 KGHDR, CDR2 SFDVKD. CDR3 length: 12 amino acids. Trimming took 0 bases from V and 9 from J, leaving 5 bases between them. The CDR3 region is CATSDLVGPQHF. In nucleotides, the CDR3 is TGTGCCACCAGTGATTTGGTCGGGCCCCAGCATTTT.

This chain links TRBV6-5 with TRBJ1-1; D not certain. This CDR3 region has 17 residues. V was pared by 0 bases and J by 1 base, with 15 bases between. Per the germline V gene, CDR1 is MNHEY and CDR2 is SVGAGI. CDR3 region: CASSYSRAGWGNTEAFF. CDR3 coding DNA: TGTGCCAGCAGTTACTCTAGGGCCGGCTGGGGGAACACTGAAGCTTTCTTT.